Each of the 17 T cell receptor beta chains below was sequenced from the same sample in a study of control samples from healthy donors and cancer patients. Clones were read by immunoSEQ multiplex PCR, and TCRdb kept only the in-frame ones, dropping some. Reported are 150,000 to 200,000 clones; the ten largest clones contain roughly 2%. Sequenced material: blood. Source of these receptors: a woman in her twenties or thirties in good health.

This chain uses TRBV6-2 or TRBV6-3 with TRBJ1-6; D is unresolved. The CDR3 is 12 amino acids. V lost 0 bases and J 8 bases, leaving 2 bases between the germline ends. Germline values: CDR1 MNHEY, CDR2 SVGEGT. CDR3 sequence: CASSYSYSPLHF. DNA of the CDR3: TGTGCCAGCAGTTACTCCTATTCACCCCTCCACTTT.

The chain has TRBV6-4 and TRBJ1-1; TRBD1 might be the D (5 bases). This CDR3 is 13 amino acids long. Looked up from germline, CDR1 is MRHNA and CDR2 is SNTAGT. V was cut by 3 bases and J by 7 bases, with 12 bases left in between. This chain's CDR3 is CASSDTRDGEAFF. The CDR3 region has the DNA TGTGCCAGCAGTGATACCCGGGACGGTGAAGCTTTCTTT.

The chain has TRBV27 and TRBJ2-1, with D uncertain. The CDR3 loop spans 14 amino acids. V was shortened by 1 base and J by 6 bases, with 10 bases between the two germline ends. Germline values: CDR1 MNHEY, CDR2 SMNVEV (reference sequence). As DNA, the CDR3 is TGTGCCAGCAGTTTATTCCAGGAAAGCAATGAGCAGTTCTTC. Translation: CASSLFQESNEQFF.

The V call is TRBV5-8, the J call TRBJ2-7, with D perhaps matching TRBD1 (6 bases). Per the germline V gene, CDR1 is SGHTS and CDR2 is YDEGEE. This CDR3 comprises 15 residues. V shed 0 bases and J shed 3 bases, with 13 bases lying between them. The CDR3 DNA is TGTGCCAGCAGCTTGGTGGGATGGGGGCTCTACGAGCAGTACTTC. It encodes CASSLVGWGLYEQYF.

J is TRBJ2-7 and V is TRBV5-1; TRBD1 matches 8 bases. V lost 5 bases and J lost 2; bases outside the gene matches: 6. Germline CDR1 reads SGHRS; CDR2 reads YFSETQ. The CDR3 has 14 amino acids. This CDR3 reads CASRAGTGPYEQYF. The CDR3, as DNA: TGCGCCAGCAGGGCCGGGACAGGCCCCTACGAGCAGTACTTC.

In DNA, the CDR3 is TGTGCCAGCAGCGTGGGGACAGGGAGGACAACTAATGAAAAACTGTTTTTT. It is translated as CASSVGTGRTTNEKLFF. This chain joins TRBV9 and TRBJ1-4; 9 nucleotides match TRBD1. The CDR3 contains 17 residues. Germline V lookup: CDR1 SGDLS, CDR2 YYNGEE. V dropped 2 bases and J dropped 0; count of bases not matched to a gene: 5.

The V gene is TRBV15, the J gene TRBJ2-7; 7 bases agree with TRBD2. Germline V CDR1 and CDR2: LNHNV, YYDKDF (reference sequence). There are 15 residues in the CDR3. Trimming cost V 3 bases and J 7 bases; bases outside gene matches: 12. CDR3 sequence reads: CATSSHGTTEEEQYF. The CDR3 DNA sequence: TGTGCCACCAGCAGTCACGGGACTACAGAAGAAGAGCAGTACTTC. Using reference TRBV15 and TRBJ2-7 for the parts outside the CDR3, the full variable domain is DAMVIQNPRYQVTQFGKPVTLSCSQTLNHNVMYWYQQKSSQAPKLLFHYYDKDFNNEADTPDNFQSRRPNTSFCFLDIRSPGLGDTAMYLCATSSHGTTEEEQYFGPGTRLTVT.

This rearrangement joins TRBV7-9 to TRBJ1-5; D possibly corresponds to TRBD1 (6 bases). V lost 4 bases, J lost 2 bases, and 18 bases lay in between. Looked up from germline, CDR1 is SEHNR and CDR2 is FQNEAQ (reference sequence). The CDR3 runs 17 residues. CDR3 sequence (DNA): TGTGCCAGCAGCTCTCAGTCTGGGGGCGCGGGCAATCAGCCCCAGCATTTT. It codes for CASSSQSGGAGNQPQHF. Supplemented by reference TRBV7-9 and TRBJ1-5, the full variable domain reads DTGVSQNPRHKITKRGQNVTFRCDPISEHNRLYWYRQTLGQGPEFLTYFQNEAQLEKSRLLSDRFSAERPKGSFSTLEIQRTEQGDSAMYLCASSSQSGGAGNQPQHFGDGTRLSIL.

V gene TRBV19 combines with J gene TRBJ1-5; 7 bases are a match to TRBD1. The germline gives CDR1 LNHDA, CDR2 SQIVND (reference sequence). V lost 4 bases, J lost 2 bases, and 5 bases stayed unmatched. This CDR3 spans 15 amino acids. CDR3 in amino acids: CASSTWDSRNQPQHF. CDR3 DNA sequence: TGTGCCAGTAGTACCTGGGACAGCCGCAATCAGCCCCAGCATTTT.

CDR3 residues: CATSSLDLLYEQYF. CDR3 bases: TGTGCCACCAGCAGTCTGGACTTATTGTACGAGCAGTACTTC. The genes are TRBV15 and TRBJ2-7; TRBD2 might be the D (5 bases). CDR1 is LNHNV, CDR2 YYDKDF, per germline (reference sequence). V lost 3 bases and J lost 4, with 13 bases in between. The CDR3 runs to 14 residues.

The chain couples TRBV11-2 to TRBJ2-5, with no clear D. CDR1 is SGHAT, CDR2 FQNNGV, per germline. V was cut by 6 bases and J by 0 bases, with 8 bases left in between. This CDR3 contains 13 residues. CDR3 DNA: TGTGCCAGCAGTCACAGCAACCAAGAGACCCAGTACTTC. This codes for CASSHSNQETQYF.

The J gene is TRBJ1-2, the V gene TRBV30; D is possibly TRBD1 (6 bases). This CDR3 is built from 13 residues. Trimming cost V 8 bases and J 6 bases, with 19 bases left between them. Germline-derived CDR1 and CDR2 are GTSNPN and SVGIG (reference sequence). The CDR3 protein is CAGEFLGGNGYTF. The CDR3 coding sequence is TGTGCCGGGGAATTTTTGGGGGGCAATGGCTACACCTTC.

The chain uses TRBV19 and TRBJ2-5; 8 bases match TRBD2. The V segment lost 8 bases and the J segment 5 bases; nucleotides outside the gene matches: 4. Germline CDR1 and CDR2: LNHDA and SQIVND (reference sequence). This CDR3 is built from 12 residues. In nucleotides, the CDR3 is TGTGCCAGTCGGGGGGGGCGGGAGACCCAGTACTTC. It encodes CASRGGRETQYF.

A word on this clone: This CDR3 is also generated by other DNA sequences in the sample. The V gene is TRBV28, the J gene TRBJ2-5; possible D gene TRBD2, 6 bases. Between the trimmed V and J ends, which lost 6 bases and 0 bases, there was a span of 8 bases. Per germline, CDR1 MDHEN and CDR2 SYDVKM. The CDR3 totals 13 residues. CDR3 residues: CASRGGNQETQYF. As DNA, the CDR3 is TGTGCCAGCAGGGGGGGAAACCAAGAGACCCAGTACTTC.

V is TRBV3-1 (or the pseudogene TRBV3-2) and J is TRBJ1-1; no firm D call. Trimming removed 1 base from V and 3 bases from J, with 12 bases in between. The germline gives CDR1 LGHDT, CDR2 YNNKEL (reference sequence). CDR3 size: 15 residues. CDR3 nucleotide sequence: TGTGCCAGCAGCCAAGTCAGGCTGGTGCACACTGAAGCTTTCTTT. Its translation is CASSQVRLVHTEAFF.

This chain connects TRBV7-2 to TRBJ2-7, with a possible D match to TRBD1 (5 bases). The CDR3 totals 14 residues. Germline V gene sequence: CDR1 SGHTA, CDR2 FQGNSA. Trimming left V 1 base short and J 4 bases short, with 11 bases between. The CDR3 is CASSLEWSGYEQYF. The CDR3 DNA follows: TGTGCCAGCAGCTTAGAGTGGTCAGGGTACGAGCAGTACTTC.

This sequence joins TRBV6-2 or TRBV6-3 and TRBJ1-1; D uncertain. The CDR3 is made up of 11 amino acids. Germline CDR1 and CDR2: MNHEY and SVGEGT. V was cut by 2 bases and J by 13 bases, with 11 bases left in between. CDR3 loop: CASSYLGLVFF. Written as DNA, the CDR3 is TGTGCCAGCAGTTACCTCGGGTTGGTTTTCTTT.